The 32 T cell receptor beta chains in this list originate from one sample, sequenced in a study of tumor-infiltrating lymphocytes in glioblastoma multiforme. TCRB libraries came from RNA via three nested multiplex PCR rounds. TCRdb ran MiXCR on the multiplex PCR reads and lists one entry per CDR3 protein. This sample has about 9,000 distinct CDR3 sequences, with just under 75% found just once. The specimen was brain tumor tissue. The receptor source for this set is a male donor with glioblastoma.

The CDR3 protein is CASGVLTYNEQFF. CDR3 nucleotides: TGTGCCAGCGGGGTTCTTACCTACAATGAGCAGTTCTTC. This chain uses TRBV5-6 with TRBJ2-1; D gene unclear. The germline CDR1 and CDR2 sequences are SGHDT and YYEEEE. Trimming removed 7 bases from V and 2 bases from J, with 10 bases in between. The CDR3 contains 13 residues.

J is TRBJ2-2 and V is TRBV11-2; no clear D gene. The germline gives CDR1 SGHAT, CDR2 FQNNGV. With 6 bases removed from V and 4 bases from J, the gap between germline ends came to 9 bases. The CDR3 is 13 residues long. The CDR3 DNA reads TGTGCCAGCAGTCACACCCTCACCGGGGAGCTGTTTTTT. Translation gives CASSHTLTGELFF.

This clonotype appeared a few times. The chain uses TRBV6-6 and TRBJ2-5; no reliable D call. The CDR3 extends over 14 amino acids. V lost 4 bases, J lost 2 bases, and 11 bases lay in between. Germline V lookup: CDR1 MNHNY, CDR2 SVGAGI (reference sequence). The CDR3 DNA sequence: TGTGCCAGCAGTTTCCCCGGTCCTCAAGAGACCCAGTACTTC. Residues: CASSFPGPQETQYF.

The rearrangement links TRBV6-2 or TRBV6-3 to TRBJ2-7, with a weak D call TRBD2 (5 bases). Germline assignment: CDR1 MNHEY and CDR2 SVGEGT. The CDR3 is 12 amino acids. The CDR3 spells CVSYREYDEQYF. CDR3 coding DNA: TGTGTCAGTTACCGGGAATACGACGAGCAGTACTTC.

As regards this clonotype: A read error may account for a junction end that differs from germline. CDR3: CTSSISILALYEQYF. The CDR3 DNA sequence: TGTACCAGCAGCATCTCTATCCTAGCACTATACGAGCAGTACTTC. The chain recombines TRBV11-2 with TRBJ2-7; D possibly corresponds to TRBD2 (5 bases). Germline lookup yields CDR1 SGHAT and CDR2 FQNNGV. This CDR3 is 15 amino acids long.

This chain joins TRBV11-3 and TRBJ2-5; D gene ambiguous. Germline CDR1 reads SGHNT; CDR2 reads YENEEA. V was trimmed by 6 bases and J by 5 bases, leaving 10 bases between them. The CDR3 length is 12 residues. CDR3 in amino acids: CASSRESETQYF. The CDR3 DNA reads TGTGCCAGCAGTAGAGAAAGTGAGACCCAGTACTTC.

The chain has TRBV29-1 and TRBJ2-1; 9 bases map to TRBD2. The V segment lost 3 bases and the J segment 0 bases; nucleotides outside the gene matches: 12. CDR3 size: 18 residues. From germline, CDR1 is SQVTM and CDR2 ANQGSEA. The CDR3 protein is CSVEATSGVDSSYNEQFF. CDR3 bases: TGCAGCGTTGAGGCGACTAGCGGAGTTGACAGCTCCTACAATGAGCAGTTCTTC.

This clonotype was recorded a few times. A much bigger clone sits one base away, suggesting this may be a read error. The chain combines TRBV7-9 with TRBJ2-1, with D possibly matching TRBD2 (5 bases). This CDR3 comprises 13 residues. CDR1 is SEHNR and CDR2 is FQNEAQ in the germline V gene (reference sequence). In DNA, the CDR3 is TGTCCCAGCAGCCACCGGGGTCAGAATGAGCAGTTCTTC. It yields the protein CPSSHRGQNEQFF.

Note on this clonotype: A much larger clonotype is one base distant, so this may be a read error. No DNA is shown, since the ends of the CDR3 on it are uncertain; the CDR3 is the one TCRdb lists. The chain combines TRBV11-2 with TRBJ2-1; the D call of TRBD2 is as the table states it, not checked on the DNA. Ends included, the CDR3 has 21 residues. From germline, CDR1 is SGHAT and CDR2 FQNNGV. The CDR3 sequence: CASSFYICSARDEVGLYEQFF.

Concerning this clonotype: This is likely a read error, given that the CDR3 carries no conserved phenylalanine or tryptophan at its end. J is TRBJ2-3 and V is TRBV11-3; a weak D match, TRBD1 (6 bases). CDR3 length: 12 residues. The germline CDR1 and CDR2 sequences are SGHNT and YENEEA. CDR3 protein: CVSSPGEDTQYL. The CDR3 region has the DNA TGTGTCAGCAGCCCAGGGGAAGATACGCAGTATTTA.

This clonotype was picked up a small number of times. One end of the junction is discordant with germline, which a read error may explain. CDR3 residues: CSARDKAGLYELFF. The DNA for the CDR3 is TGCAGTGCTAGAGATAAGGCAGGGCTGTATGAGCTGTTCTTT. V gene TRBV20-1 combines with J gene TRBJ2-1; tentatively, D is TRBD1 (5 bases). The CDR3 covers 14 residues. The germline CDR1 and CDR2 sequences are DFQATT and SNEGSKA (reference sequence).

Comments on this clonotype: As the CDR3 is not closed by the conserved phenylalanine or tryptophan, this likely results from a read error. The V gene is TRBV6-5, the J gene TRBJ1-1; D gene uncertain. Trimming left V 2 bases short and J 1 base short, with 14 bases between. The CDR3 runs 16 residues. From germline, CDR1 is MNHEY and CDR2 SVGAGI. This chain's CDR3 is CASSYANIPGNTEAFL. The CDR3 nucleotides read TGTGCCAGCAGTTACGCTAATATTCCGGGGAACACTGAAGCTTTCTTA.

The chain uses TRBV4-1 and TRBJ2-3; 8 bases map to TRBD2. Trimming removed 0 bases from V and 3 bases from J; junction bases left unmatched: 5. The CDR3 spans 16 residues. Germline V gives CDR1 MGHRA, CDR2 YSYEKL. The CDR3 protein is CASSQEGGGGTDTQYF. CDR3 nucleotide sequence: TGCGCCAGCAGCCAAGAAGGAGGCGGGGGGACAGATACGCAGTATTTT.

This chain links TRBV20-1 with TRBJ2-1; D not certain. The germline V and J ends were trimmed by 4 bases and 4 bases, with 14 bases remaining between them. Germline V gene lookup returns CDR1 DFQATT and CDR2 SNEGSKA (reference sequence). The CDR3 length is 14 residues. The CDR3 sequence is CSATLSMKYNEQFF. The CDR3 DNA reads TGCAGTGCTACCCTTAGCATGAAATACAATGAGCAGTTCTTC.

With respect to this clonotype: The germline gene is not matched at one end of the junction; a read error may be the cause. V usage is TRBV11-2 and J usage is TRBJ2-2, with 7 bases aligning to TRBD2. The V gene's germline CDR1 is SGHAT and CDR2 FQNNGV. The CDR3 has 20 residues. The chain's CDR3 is CASTPSFGQGLAVDTGELFF. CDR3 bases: TGTGCTAGCACCCCCTCATTCGGCCAAGGGCTAGCGGTAGACACCGGGGAGTTGTTTTTT.

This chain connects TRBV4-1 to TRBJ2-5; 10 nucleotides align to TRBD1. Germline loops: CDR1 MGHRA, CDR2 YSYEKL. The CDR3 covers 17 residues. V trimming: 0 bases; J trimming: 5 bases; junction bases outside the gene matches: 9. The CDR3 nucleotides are TGCGCCAGCAGCCAAGATTCGGGGACAGGGGTGCGTGAGACCCAGTACTTC. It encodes CASSQDSGTGVRETQYF.

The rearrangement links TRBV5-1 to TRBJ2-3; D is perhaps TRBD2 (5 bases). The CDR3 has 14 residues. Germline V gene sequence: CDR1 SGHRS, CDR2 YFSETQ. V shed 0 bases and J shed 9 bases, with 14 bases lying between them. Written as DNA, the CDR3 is TGCGCCAGCAGCTTGGGAAACGGAGGTGGCACGCAGTATTTT. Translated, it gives CASSLGNGGGTQYF.

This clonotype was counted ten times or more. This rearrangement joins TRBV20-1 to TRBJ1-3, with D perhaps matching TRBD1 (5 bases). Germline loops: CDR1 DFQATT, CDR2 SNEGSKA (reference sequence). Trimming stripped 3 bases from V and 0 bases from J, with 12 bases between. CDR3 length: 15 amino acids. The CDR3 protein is CSARVTGSSGNTIYF. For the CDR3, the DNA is TGCAGTGCTAGGGTCACAGGAAGCTCTGGAAACACCATATATTTT.

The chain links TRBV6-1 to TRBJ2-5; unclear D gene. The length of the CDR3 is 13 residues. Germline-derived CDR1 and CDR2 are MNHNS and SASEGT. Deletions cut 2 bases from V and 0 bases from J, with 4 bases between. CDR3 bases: TGTGCCAGCAGTGAAAGTGACCAAGAGACCCAGTACTTC. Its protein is CASSESDQETQYF.

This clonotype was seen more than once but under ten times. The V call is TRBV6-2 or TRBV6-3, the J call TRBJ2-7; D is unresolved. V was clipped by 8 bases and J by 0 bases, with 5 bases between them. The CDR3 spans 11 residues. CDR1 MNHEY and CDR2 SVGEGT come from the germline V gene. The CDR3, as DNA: TGTGCCAGCGGCTACTCCTACGAGCAGTACTTC. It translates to CASGYSYEQYF.

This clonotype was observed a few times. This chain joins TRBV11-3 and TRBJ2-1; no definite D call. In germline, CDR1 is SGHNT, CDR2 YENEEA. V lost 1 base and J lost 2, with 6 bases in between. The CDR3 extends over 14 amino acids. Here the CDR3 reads CASSLAGAYNEQFF. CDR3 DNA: TGTGCCAGCAGCTTAGCTGGGGCCTACAATGAGCAGTTCTTC.

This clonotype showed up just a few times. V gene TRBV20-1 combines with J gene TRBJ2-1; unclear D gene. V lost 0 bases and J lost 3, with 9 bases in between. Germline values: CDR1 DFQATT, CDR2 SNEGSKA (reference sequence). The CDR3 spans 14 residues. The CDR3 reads CSARDRVHYNEQFF. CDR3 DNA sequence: TGCAGTGCTAGAGACCGGGTTCACTACAATGAGCAGTTCTTC.

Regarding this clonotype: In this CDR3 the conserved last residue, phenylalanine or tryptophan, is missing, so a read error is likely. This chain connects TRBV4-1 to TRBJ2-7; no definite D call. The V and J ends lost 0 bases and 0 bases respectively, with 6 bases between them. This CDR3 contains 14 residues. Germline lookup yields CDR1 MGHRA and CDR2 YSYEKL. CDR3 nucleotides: TGCGCCAGCAGCCAAGATCCCCTCTCCTACGAGCAGTACCTC. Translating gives CASSQDPLSYEQYL.

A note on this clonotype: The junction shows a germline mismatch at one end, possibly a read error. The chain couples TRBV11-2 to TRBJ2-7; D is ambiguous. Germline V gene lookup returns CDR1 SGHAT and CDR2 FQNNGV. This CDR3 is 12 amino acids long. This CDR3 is CASSLQLGEQCF. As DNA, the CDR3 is TGTGCCAGCAGTTTACAGCTTGGAGAGCAGTGCTTC.

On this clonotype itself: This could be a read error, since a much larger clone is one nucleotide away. CDR3 sequence: CASSLDVGVDDQYF. DNA for the CDR3: TGTGCCAGCAGCTTAGACGTAGGGGTCGACGATCAGTACTTC. This chain connects TRBV11-2 to TRBJ2-7; TRBD1 might be the D (5 bases). Germline lookup yields CDR1 SGHAT and CDR2 FQNNGV. This CDR3 is 14 amino acids long.

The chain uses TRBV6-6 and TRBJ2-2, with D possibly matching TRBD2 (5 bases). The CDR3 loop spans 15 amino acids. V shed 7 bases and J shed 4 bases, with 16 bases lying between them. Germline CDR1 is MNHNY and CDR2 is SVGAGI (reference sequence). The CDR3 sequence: CASKGEGAGTGELFF. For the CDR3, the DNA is TGTGCCAGCAAGGGAGAGGGTGCTGGCACCGGGGAGCTGTTTTTT.

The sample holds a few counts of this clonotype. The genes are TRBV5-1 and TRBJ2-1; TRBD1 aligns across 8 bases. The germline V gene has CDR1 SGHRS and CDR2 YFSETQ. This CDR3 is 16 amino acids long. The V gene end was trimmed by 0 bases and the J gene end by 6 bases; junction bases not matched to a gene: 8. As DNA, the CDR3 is TGCGCCAGCAGCTTGGATGGGAACAGGGGGTTCAATGAGCAGTTCTTC. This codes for CASSLDGNRGFNEQFF.

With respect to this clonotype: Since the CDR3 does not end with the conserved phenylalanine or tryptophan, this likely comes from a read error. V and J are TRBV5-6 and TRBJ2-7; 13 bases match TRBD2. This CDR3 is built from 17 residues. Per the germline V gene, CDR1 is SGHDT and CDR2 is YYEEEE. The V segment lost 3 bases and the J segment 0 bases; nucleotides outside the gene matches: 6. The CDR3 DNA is TGTGCCAGCAGCTATGGACTAGCGGGAGTAGCCTCCTACGAGCAGTACCTC. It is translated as CASSYGLAGVASYEQYL.

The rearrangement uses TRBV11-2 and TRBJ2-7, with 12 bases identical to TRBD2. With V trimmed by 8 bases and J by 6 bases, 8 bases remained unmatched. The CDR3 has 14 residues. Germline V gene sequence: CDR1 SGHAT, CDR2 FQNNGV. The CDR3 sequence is CASESSGRASEQYF. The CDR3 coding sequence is TGTGCCAGCGAATCTAGCGGGAGGGCCTCCGAGCAGTACTTC.

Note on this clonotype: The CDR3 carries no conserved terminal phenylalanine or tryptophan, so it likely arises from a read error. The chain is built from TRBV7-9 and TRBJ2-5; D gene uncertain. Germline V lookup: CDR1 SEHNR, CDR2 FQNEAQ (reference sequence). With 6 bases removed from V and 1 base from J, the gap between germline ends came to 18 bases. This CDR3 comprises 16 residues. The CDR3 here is CASRNTGSRAQETQYP. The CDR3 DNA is TGTGCCAGCAGGAATACCGGGTCCCGGGCCCAAGAGACCCAGTACCCC.

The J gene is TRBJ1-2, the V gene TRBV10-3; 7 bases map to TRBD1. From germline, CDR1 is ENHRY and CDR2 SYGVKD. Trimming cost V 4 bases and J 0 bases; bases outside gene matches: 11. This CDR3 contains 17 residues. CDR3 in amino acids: CAISGGQTMTTNYGYTF. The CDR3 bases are TGTGCCATCAGTGGGGGACAGACAATGACTACTAACTATGGCTACACCTTC.

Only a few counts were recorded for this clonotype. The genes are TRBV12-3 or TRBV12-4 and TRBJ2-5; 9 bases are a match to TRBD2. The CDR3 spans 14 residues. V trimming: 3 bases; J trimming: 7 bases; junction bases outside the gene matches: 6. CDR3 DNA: TGTGCCAGCAGTTTGGCGGGAGGGGTTGGGACCCAGTACTTC. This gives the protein CASSLAGGVGTQYF.